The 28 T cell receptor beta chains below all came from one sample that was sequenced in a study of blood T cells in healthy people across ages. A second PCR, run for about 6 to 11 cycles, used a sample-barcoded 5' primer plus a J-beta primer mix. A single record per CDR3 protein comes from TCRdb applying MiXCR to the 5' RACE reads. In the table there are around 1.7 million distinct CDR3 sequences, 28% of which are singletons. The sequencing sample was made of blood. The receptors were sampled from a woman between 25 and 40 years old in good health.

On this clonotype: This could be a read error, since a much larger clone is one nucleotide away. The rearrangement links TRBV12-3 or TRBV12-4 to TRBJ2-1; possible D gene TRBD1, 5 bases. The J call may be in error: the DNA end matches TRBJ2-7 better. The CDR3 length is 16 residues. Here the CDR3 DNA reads TGTGCCAGCAGTATCGGTTGGGGCGTAACCTACGATGAGCAGTACTTC. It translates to CASSIGWGVTYDEQYF.

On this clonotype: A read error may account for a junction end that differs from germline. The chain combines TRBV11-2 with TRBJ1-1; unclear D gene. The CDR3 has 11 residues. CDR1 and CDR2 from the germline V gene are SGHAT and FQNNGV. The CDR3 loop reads CASGFVAEAFF. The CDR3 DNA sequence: TGTGCCAGCGGCTTTGTGGCTGAAGCTTTCTTT.

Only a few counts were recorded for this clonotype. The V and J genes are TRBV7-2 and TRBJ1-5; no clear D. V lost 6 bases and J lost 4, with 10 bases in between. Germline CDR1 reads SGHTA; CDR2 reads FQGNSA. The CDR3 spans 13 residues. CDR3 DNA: TGTGCCAGCAGTGGACGTATTAATCAGCCCCAGCATTTT. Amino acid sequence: CASSGRINQPQHF.

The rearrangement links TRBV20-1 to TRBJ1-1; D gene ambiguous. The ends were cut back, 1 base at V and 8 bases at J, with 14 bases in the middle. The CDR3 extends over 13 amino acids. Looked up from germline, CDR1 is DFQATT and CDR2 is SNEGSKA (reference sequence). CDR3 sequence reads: CSARGGSIGEAFF. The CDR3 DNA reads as TGCAGTGCTAGAGGGGGTAGTATAGGAGAAGCTTTCTTT.

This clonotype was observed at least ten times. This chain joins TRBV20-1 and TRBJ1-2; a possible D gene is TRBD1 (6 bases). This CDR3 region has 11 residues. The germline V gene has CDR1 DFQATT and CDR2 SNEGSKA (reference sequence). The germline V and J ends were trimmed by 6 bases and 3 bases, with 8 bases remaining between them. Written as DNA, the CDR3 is TGCAGTGCATACAGGGACTATGGCTACACCTTC. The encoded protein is CSAYRDYGYTF.

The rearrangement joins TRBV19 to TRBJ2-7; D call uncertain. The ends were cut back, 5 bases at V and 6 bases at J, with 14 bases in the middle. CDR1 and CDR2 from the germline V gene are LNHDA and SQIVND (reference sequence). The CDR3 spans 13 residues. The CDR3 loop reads CASSLTPRVEQYF. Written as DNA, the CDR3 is TGTGCCAGTAGTTTAACCCCCCGCGTCGAGCAGTACTTC.

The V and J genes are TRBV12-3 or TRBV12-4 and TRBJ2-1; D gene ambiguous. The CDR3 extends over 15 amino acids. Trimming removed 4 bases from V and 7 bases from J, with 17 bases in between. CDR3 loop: CASSSSVLLRNEQFF. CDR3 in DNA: TGTGCCAGCAGTTCCAGCGTTCTATTAAGGAATGAGCAGTTCTTC.

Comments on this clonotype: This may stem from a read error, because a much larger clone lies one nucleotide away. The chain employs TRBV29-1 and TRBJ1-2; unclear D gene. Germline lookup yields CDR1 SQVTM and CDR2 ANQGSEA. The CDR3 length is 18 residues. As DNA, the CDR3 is TGCGGCGTTGAATGGGGAGGGCAGGAAGGGAGCCATGACTATGGCTACACCTTC. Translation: CGVEWGGQEGSHDYGYTF.

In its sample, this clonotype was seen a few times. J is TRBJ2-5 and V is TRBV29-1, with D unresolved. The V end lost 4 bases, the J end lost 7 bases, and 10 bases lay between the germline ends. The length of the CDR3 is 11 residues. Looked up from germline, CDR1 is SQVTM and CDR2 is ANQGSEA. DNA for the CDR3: TGCAGCGTTGTGGACCCGGGGACCCAGTACTTC. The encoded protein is CSVVDPGTQYF.

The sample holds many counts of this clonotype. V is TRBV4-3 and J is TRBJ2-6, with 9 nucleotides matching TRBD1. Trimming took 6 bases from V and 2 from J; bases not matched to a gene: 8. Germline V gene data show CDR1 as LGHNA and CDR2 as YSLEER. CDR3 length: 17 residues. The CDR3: CASSQDRGGPGANVLTF. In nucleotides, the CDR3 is TGCGCCAGCAGTCAGGACAGGGGAGGTCCTGGGGCCAACGTCCTGACTTTC.

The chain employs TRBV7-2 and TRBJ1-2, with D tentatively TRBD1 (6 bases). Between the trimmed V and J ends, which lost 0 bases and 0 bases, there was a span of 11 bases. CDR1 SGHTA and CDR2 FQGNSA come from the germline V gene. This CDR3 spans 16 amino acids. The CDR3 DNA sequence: TGTGCCAGCAGCTTAGCATCGGGGGCGACTAACTATGGCTACACCTTC. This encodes CASSLASGATNYGYTF.

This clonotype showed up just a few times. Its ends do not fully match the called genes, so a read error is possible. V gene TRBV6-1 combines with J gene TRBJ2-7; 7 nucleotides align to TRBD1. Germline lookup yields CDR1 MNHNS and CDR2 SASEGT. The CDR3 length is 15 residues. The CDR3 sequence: CASSVKWDSPYEQYF. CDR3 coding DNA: TGCGCCAGCAGTGTCAAGTGGGACAGCCCCTACGAGCAGTACTTC.

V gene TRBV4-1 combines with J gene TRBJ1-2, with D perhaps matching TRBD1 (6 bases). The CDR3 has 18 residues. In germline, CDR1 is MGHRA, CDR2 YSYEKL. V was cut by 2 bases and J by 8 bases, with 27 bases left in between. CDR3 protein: CASSQPPRGARDKGGYTF. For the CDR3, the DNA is TGCGCCAGCAGCCAACCTCCTCGGGGGGCCAGGGACAAGGGAGGCTACACCTTC.

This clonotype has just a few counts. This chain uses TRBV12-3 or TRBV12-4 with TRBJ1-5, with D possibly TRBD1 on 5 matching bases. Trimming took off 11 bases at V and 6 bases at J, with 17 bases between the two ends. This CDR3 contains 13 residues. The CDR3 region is CACGQGQVQPQHF. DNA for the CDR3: TGTGCCTGCGGTCAGGGTCAGGTTCAGCCCCAGCATTTT.

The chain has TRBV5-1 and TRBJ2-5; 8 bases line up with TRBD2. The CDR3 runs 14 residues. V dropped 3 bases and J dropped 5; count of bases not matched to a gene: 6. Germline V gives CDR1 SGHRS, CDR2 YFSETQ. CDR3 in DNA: TGCGCCAGCAGCTGGGGAGCGGGAGAGGAGACCCAGTACTTC. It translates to CASSWGAGEETQYF.

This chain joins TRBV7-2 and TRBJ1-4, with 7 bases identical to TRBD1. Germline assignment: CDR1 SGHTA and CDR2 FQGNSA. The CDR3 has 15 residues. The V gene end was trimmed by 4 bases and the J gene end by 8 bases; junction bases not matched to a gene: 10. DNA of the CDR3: TGTGCCAGCAGCTATAGTAGCAGGGGGGGGGAAAAACTGTTTTTT. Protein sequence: CASSYSSRGGEKLFF. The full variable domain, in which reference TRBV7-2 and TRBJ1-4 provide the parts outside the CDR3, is GAGVSQSPSNKVTEKGKDVELRCDPISGHTALYWYRQSLGQGLEFLIYFQGNSAPDKSGLPSDRFSAERTGGSVSTLTIQRTQQEDSAVYLCASSYSSRGGEKLFFGSGTQLSVL.

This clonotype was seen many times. The CDR3 sequence is CASSLITGQQYEQYF. The CDR3 nucleotides are TGCGCCAGCTCCCTCATAACGGGGCAGCAGTACGAGCAGTACTTC. The J gene is TRBJ2-7, the V gene TRBV4-3, with D possibly being TRBD1 or TRBD2 (5 bases each). Deletions cut 8 bases from V and 4 bases from J, with 21 bases between. Germline V gives CDR1 LGHNA, CDR2 YSLEER. The CDR3 sequence is 15 residues long.

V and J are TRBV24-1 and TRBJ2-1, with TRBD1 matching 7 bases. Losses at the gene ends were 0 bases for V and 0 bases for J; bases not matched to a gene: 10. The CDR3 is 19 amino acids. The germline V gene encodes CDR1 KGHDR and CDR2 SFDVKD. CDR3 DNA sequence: TGTGCCACCAGTGATTTGCTTGGTTTACAGGGGAGCTCCTACAATGAGCAGTTCTTC. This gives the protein CATSDLLGLQGSSYNEQFF.

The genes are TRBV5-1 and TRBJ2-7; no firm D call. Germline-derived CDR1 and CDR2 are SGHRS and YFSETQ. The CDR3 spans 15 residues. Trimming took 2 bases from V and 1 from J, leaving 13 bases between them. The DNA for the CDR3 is TGCGCCAGCAGCTTTCCCGATTCAGCATCCTACGAGCAGTACTTC. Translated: CASSFPDSASYEQYF. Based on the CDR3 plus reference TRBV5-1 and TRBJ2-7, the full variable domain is KAGVTQTPRYLIKTRGQQVTLSCSPISGHRSVSWYQQTPGQGLQFLFEYFSETQRNKGNFPGRFSGRQFSNSRSEMNVSTLELGDSALYLCASSFPDSASYEQYFGPGTRLTVT.

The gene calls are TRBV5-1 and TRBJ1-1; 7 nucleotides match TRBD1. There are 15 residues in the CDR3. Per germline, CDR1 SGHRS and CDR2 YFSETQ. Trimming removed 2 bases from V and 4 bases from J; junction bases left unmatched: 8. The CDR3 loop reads CASSLTGVFSTEAFF. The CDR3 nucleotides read TGCGCCAGCAGCTTAACAGGGGTATTTAGCACTGAAGCTTTCTTT.

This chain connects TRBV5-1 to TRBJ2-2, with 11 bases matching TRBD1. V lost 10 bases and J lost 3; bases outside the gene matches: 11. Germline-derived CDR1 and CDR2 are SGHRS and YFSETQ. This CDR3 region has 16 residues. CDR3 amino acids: CAGMPGTGGYTGELFF. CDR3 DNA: TGCGCCGGAATGCCCGGGACAGGGGGGTACACCGGGGAGCTGTTTTTT.

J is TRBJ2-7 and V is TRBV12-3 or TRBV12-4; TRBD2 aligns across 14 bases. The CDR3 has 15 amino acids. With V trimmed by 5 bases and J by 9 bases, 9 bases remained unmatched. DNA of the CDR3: TGTGCCAGCAGTCTCGGGACTAGCGGGAGTGGTGGGCAGTACTTC. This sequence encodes CASSLGTSGSGGQYF.

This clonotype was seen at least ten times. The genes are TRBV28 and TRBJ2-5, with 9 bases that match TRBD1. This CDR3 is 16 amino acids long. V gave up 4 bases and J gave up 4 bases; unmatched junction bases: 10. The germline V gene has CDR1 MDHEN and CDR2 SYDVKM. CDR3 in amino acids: CASSSPGTGFRETQYF. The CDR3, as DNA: TGTGCCAGCAGTTCACCCGGGACAGGGTTCAGAGAGACCCAGTACTTC. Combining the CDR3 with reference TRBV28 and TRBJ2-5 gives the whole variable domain DVKVTQSSRYLVKRTGEKVFLECVQDMDHENMFWYRQDPGLGLRLIYFSYDVKMKEKGDIPEGYSVSREKKERFSLILESASTNQTSMYLCASSSPGTGFRETQYFGPGTRLLVL.

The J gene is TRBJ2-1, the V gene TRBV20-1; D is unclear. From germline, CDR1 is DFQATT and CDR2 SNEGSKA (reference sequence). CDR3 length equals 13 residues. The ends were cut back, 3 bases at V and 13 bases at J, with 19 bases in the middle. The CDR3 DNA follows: TGCAGTGCTAGCACACAGCACCAAGAGACCCAGTTCTTC. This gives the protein CSASTQHQETQFF.

The CDR3 here is CASSRTRVGFAYNEQFF. As DNA, the CDR3 is TGTGCCAGCAGCCGAACGCGGGTCGGGTTCGCCTACAATGAGCAGTTCTTC. The chain is built from TRBV7-9 and TRBJ2-1, with TRBD2 as a possible D gene (5 bases). From germline, CDR1 is SEHNR and CDR2 FQNEAQ (reference sequence). The CDR3 has 17 amino acids. The V gene lost 5 bases and the J gene lost 2 bases, with 19 bases spanning the gap.

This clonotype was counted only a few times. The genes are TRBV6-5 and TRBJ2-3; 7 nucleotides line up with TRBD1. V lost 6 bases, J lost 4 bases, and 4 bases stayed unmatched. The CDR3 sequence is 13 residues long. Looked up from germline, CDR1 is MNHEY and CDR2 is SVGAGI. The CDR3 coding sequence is TGTGCCAGCAGACAGGGGAGCCCAGATACGCAGTATTTT. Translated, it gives CASRQGSPDTQYF.

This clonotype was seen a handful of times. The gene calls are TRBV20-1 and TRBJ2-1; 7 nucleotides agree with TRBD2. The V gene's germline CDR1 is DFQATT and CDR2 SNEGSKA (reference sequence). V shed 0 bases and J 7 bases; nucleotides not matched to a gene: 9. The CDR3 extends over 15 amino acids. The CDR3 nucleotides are TGCAGTGCTAGAGAGACTAGCAATTTAAGGAATGAGCAGTTCTTC. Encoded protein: CSARETSNLRNEQFF.

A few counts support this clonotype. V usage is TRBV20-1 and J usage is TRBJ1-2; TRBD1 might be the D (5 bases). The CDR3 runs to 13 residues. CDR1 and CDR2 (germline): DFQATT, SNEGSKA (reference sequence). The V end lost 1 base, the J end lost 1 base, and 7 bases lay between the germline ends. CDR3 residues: CSARVGDNYGYTF. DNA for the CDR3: TGCAGTGCTAGAGTAGGGGATAACTATGGCTACACCTTC.